The entry that follows covers one TCR beta chain sequence. What it binds is unknown. The data were obtained in a study of long-term antiretroviral therapy in people with HIV. Donors needed at least one pre-ART PBMC sample plus at least two post-ART samples. Findings and limits, study-wide: Dominant in the repertoire at all time points were clones expanded before ART. The study found narrower CDR3 length ranges in HIV repertoires than in controls.

The CDR3 has 18 residues. The germline CDR1 and CDR2 sequences are SGHVS and FQNEAQ. V was clipped by 3 bases and J by 4 bases; unmatched bases: 12. Version v3.0 of the immunoSEQ assay was performed at survey level. A target of roughly 40,000-55,000 T-cell genomes per sample was set for sequencing. Repertoires were generated with immunoSEQ multiplex PCR, while TCRdb's copy carries only in-frame clones and drops some. The repertoire holds approximately 33,000 clones, 80% to 90% seen once, with about 4% in the top ten. This receptor was taken from a man aged 18 to 30 with HIV. The sequences come from unsorted PBMCs, collected 0.8 years before starting antiretroviral therapy. The chain employs TRBV7-8 and TRBJ2-5, with 12 bases that match TRBD2. The CDR3 protein is CASSLGRLAGVQGETQYF. The CDR3 bases are TGTGCCAGCAGCTTGGGTCGACTAGCGGGGGTACAGGGAGAGACCCAGTACTTC.